The 17 T cell receptor beta chains below come from one sample, sequenced in a study of T cell repertoires in cytomegalovirus infection. These receptors are not linked to any known antigen. Each CDR3 protein is one row after TCRdb ran MiXCR on the reads. The sample contains 700,000 to 950,000 distinct CDR3 sequences, about 30% of which appear only once. This sample comprised cultured CD8+ T cells from PBMCs, obtained from culture after CMV antigen stimulation. These receptors were collected from a human donor in good health (CMV status not recorded). Some clones in this sample may be carry-over from other donors' samples.

The gene calls are TRBV6-6 and TRBJ1-2, with a possible D match to TRBD1 (6 bases). V gave up 2 bases and J gave up 6 bases, with 13 bases separating them. Germline V gene data show CDR1 as MNHNY and CDR2 as SVGAGI (reference sequence). The CDR3 has 14 amino acids. CDR3 in amino acids: CASSYRNREDGYTF. CDR3 sequence (DNA): TGTGCCAGCAGTTACCGAAACAGGGAGGATGGCTACACCTTC.

This clonotype was detected many times. The J gene is TRBJ2-1, the V gene TRBV4-3, with TRBD2 matching over 7 bases. J lost 3 bases, V lost 0 bases, and 5 bases had no gene match. The V gene's germline CDR1 is LGHNA and CDR2 YSLEER. CDR3 length equals 16 residues. The CDR3 here is CASSQDPGGVYNEQFF. In DNA, the CDR3 is TGCGCCAGCAGCCAAGATCCGGGGGGTGTCTACAATGAGCAGTTCTTC.

This clonotype was observed many times. A read error may account for a junction end that differs from germline. J is TRBJ1-5 and V is TRBV12-3 or TRBV12-4; D is unresolved. This CDR3 region has 13 residues. The CDR3 region has the DNA TGTGCCAGCAGCTTAGGACCCAATCAGCCCCAGCATTTT. This translates into CASSLGPNQPQHF.

The chain's CDR3 is CASSLPGTGAIMNTEAFF. As DNA, the CDR3 is TGTGCCAGCAGCCTACCCGGGACAGGAGCTATAATGAACACTGAAGCTTTCTTT. J is TRBJ1-1 and V is TRBV7-6; TRBD1 matches 8 bases. This CDR3 comprises 18 residues. From germline, CDR1 is SGHVS and CDR2 FNYEAQ. The ends lost 5 bases at V and 0 bases at J; junction bases unmatched: 14.

The chain links TRBV10-3 to TRBJ2-5; TRBD2 matches 13 bases. Unmatched junction bases numbered 9, after V lost 9 bases and J lost 5 bases. This CDR3 has 15 residues. The germline gives CDR1 ENHRY, CDR2 SYGVKD. CDR3 DNA: TGTGCCATTGCCGGGACTAGCGGGGATTTGGAGACCCAGTACTTC. Its translation is CAIAGTSGDLETQYF.

The chain uses TRBV7-9 and TRBJ2-7; possible D gene TRBD2, 6 bases. CDR1 is SEHNR and CDR2 is FQNEAQ in the germline V gene (reference sequence). There are 15 residues in the CDR3. Trimming left V 1 base short and J 0 bases short, with 10 bases between. The CDR3 is CASSLVAENSYEQYF. The CDR3 nucleotides read TGTGCCAGCAGCTTAGTAGCGGAGAACTCCTACGAGCAGTACTTC.

This clonotype was observed a handful of times. The chain uses TRBV27 and TRBJ2-5, with TRBD1 matching over 7 bases. This CDR3 spans 14 amino acids. The junction had 5 bases not matched to a gene; V was cut back by 3 bases and J by 4 bases. CDR1 is MNHEY, CDR2 SMNVEV, per germline (reference sequence). The CDR3 nucleotides read TGTGCCAGCAGTTTTACCTCAGGGGGAGAGACCCAGTACTTC. Protein: CASSFTSGGETQYF.

On this clonotype: No conserved phenylalanine or tryptophan is present at the end of the CDR3, so a read error is the likely explanation. The rearrangement joins TRBV20-1 to TRBJ1-1, with D possibly matching TRBD1 (5 bases). Germline CDR1 is DFQATT and CDR2 is SNEGSKA (reference sequence). The CDR3 spans 15 residues. V lost 1 base, J lost 0 bases, and 12 bases lay in between. The CDR3: CSARAPTTVNTEAFY. The CDR3 coding sequence is TGCAGTGCTAGAGCTCCCACGACAGTGAACACTGAAGCTTTCTAT.

The V and J genes are TRBV15 and TRBJ1-1, with D possibly TRBD1 on 6 matching bases. Trimming removed 9 bases from V and 3 bases from J, with 17 bases in between. Germline loops: CDR1 LNHNV, CDR2 YYDKDF (reference sequence). This CDR3 contains 14 residues. Here the CDR3 DNA reads TGTGCCACAACTCCAGGGGCGGGTGACACTGAAGCTTTCTTT. Amino acids: CATTPGAGDTEAFF.

The DNA of the CDR3 is TGTGCCAGCCCCCTGCCGGGGGCCAACACCGGGGAGCTGTTTTTT. Translation: CASPLPGANTGELFF. This chain joins TRBV7-6 and TRBJ2-2; D could derive from TRBD1 or TRBD2 (6 bases each). V was cut by 8 bases and J by 2 bases, with 15 bases left in between. This CDR3 has 15 amino acids. Looked up from germline, CDR1 is SGHVS and CDR2 is FNYEAQ.

This clonotype showed up just a few times. CDR3 sequence: CASSPEGGTGELFF. CDR3 in DNA: TGTGCCAGCAGCCCCGAGGGGGGTACCGGGGAGCTGTTTTTT. J is TRBJ2-2 and V is TRBV7-9; D may correspond to TRBD1 or TRBD2 (6 bases each). CDR3 length equals 14 residues. V was shortened by 5 bases and J by 5 bases, with 12 bases between the two germline ends. Per germline, CDR1 SEHNR and CDR2 FQNEAQ (reference sequence).

This clonotype was seen only a few times. The rearrangement joins TRBV5-1 to TRBJ1-1; D is possibly TRBD1 (6 bases). The V end was cut by 3 bases, the J end by 0 bases, with 15 bases between. Per the germline V gene, CDR1 is SGHRS and CDR2 is YFSETQ. The CDR3 sequence is 16 residues long. CDR3: CASSSDSHQLNTEAFF. In DNA form, the CDR3 reads TGCGCCAGCAGCTCGGACAGCCACCAATTGAACACTGAAGCTTTCTTT.

This clonotype was found a few times. The CDR3 here is CASAPGTASSYEQYF. The CDR3 DNA sequence: TGTGCCAGTGCCCCCGGGACAGCTAGCTCCTACGAGCAGTACTTC. The chain employs TRBV19 and TRBJ2-7; 7 bases line up with TRBD1. This CDR3 region has 15 residues. Germline V CDR1 and CDR2: LNHDA, SQIVND (reference sequence). Trimming removed 8 bases from V and 0 bases from J; junction bases left unmatched: 10.

This clonotype was detected many times. The chain uses TRBV7-9 and TRBJ2-5, with 7 bases fitting TRBD2. CDR3 length: 13 amino acids. The junction had 7 bases not matched to a gene; V was cut back by 7 bases and J by 5 bases. Germline V lookup: CDR1 SEHNR, CDR2 FQNEAQ (reference sequence). CDR3 DNA: TGTGCCAGCACGGAGCGGGGAATCGAGACCCAGTACTTC. It encodes CASTERGIETQYF.

The genes are TRBV6-2 or TRBV6-3 and TRBJ2-1; D tentatively fits TRBD1 or TRBD2 (5 bases each). CDR1 and CDR2 from the germline V gene are MNHEY and SVGEGT. V was shortened by 8 bases and J by 10 bases, with 30 bases between the two germline ends. The CDR3 extends over 17 amino acids. The CDR3 DNA sequence: TGTGCCAGCTCACTTACGGACTCCGGGACCCCCAAGCACGAGCAGTTCTTC. Translating gives CASSLTDSGTPKHEQFF.

This clonotype was counted between two and nine times. J is TRBJ2-7 and V is TRBV5-8, with no clear D. Germline CDR1 SGHTS, CDR2 YDEGEE. The CDR3 runs to 16 residues. V dropped 2 bases and J dropped 5 bases, with 20 bases sitting between them. The CDR3 nucleotides read TGTGCCAGCAGCTTAGCCCTGGATCCGAGAGAGCACGAGCAGTACTTC. Translation gives CASSLALDPREHEQYF.

The chain carries TRBV6-6 and TRBJ2-7; TRBD2 agrees at 9 bases. V was pared by 5 bases and J by 2 bases, with 4 bases of the junction left unmatched. CDR3 length: 14 amino acids. Germline V lookup: CDR1 MNHNY, CDR2 SVGAGI (reference sequence). CDR3 protein: CASSLAGFAYEQYV. The CDR3 DNA reads TGTGCCAGCAGTCTAGCGGGGTTTGCCTACGAGCAGTACGTC.